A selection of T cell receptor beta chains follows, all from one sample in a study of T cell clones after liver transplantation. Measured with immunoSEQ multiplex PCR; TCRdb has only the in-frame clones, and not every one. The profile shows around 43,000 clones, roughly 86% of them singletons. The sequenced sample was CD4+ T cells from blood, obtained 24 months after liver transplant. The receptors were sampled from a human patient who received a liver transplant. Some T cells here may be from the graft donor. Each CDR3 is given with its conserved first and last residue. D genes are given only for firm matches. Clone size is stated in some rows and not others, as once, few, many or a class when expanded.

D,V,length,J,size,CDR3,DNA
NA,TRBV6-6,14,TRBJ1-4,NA,CASRAGTSNEKLFF,TGTGCCAGCAGAGCTGGGACTTCTAATGAAAAACTGTTTTTT
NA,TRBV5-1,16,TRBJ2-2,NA,CASSKTGSTNTGELFF,TGCGCCAGCAGCAAGACCGGGTCCACGAACACCGGGGAGCTGTTTTTT
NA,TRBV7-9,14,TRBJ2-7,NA,CASSQGGSDYEQYF,TGTGCCAGCAGCCAGGGTGGCTCAGACTACGAGCAGTACTTC
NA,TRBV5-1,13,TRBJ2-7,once,CASSLGFRVEQYF,TGCGCCAGCAGCTTGGGTTTCAGGGTCGAGCAGTACTTC
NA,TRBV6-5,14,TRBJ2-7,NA,CASSKGTGPYEQYF,TGTGCCAGCAGTAAGGGGACGGGACCCTACGAGCAGTACTTC
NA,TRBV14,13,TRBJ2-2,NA,CASSQGLTGELFF,TGTGCCAGCAGCCAAGGTCTCACCGGGGAGCTGTTTTTT
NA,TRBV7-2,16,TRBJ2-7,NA,CASSWQGGSKSYEQYF,TGTGCCAGCAGCTGGCAGGGGGGTAGTAAATCCTACGAGCAGTACTTC
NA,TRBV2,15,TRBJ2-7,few,CASSDIPPASYEQYF,TGTGCCAGCAGCGATATCCCCCCGGCTAGCTATGAGCAGTACTTC
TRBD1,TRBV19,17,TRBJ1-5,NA,CASSIVPRQGARGPQHF,TGTGCCAGTAGTATAGTTCCCCGACAGGGGGCGAGAGGGCCCCAGCATTTT
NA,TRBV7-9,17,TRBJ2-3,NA,CASSLGGRLGGTDTQYF,TGTGCCAGCAGCTTAGGGGGACGACTGGGTGGCACAGATACGCAGTATTTT
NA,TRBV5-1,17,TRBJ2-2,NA,CASSLVTGPGGPGELFF,TGCGCCAGCAGCTTGGTAACCGGACCGGGGGGCCCCGGGGAGCTGTTTTTT
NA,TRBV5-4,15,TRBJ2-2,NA,CASSLALKNTGELFF,TGTGCCAGCAGCTTAGCACTCAAGAACACCGGGGAGCTGTTTTTT
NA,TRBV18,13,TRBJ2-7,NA,CASSPANSYEQYF,TGTGCCAGCTCACCAGCAAATTCCTACGAGCAGTACTTC
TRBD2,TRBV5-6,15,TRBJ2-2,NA,CASSLGLAFTGELFF,TGTGCCAGCAGCTTGGGACTAGCATTCACCGGGGAGCTGTTTTTT
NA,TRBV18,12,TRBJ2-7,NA,CASSPSEYEQYF,TGTGCCAGCTCACCATCAGAATACGAGCAGTACTTC
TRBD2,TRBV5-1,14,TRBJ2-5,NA,CASSLTGGKETQYF,TGCGCCAGCAGCTTGACCGGGGGGAAAGAGACCCAGTACTTC
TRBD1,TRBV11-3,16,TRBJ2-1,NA,CASSSYTGGADNEQFF,TGTGCCAGCAGCTCCTACACAGGGGGCGCAGACAATGAGCAGTTCTTC
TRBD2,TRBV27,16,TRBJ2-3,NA,CASSFGQRELYDTQYF,TGTGCCAGCAGTTTTGGCCAGCGGGAGTTGTATGATACGCAGTATTTT
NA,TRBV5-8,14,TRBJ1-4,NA,CASSFYGNNEKLFF,TGTGCCAGCAGCTTCTACGGGAATAATGAAAAACTGTTTTTT
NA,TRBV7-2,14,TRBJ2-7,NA,CASSRIFGDYEQYF,TGTGCCAGCAGCCGTATTTTTGGGGACTACGAGCAGTACTTC
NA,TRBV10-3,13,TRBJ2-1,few,CAVSDPLGNEQFF,TGTGCCGTTTCGGACCCCCTTGGGAATGAGCAGTTCTTC
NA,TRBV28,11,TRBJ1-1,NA,CASRGKPEAFF,TGTGCCAGCAGGGGGAAGCCCGAAGCTTTCTTT
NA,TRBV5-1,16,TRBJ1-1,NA,CASSLGVGSFGTEAFF,TGCGCCAGCAGCTTGGGCGTAGGGAGCTTTGGCACTGAAGCTTTCTTT
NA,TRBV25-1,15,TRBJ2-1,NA,CASSAHSGQISTQFF,TGTGCCAGCAGTGCCCATTCCGGACAGATTTCAACCCAGTTCTTC
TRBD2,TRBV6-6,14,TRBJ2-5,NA,CASSYRGGEETQYF,TGTGCCAGCAGTTACCGCGGGGGGGAGGAGACCCAGTACTTC
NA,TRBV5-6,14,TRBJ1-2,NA,CASSFPWGANGYTF,TGTGCCAGCAGCTTCCCCTGGGGGGCAAATGGCTACACCTTC
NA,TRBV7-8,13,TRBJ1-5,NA,CASSQGGDQPQHF,TGTGCCAGCAGCCAGGGAGGGGATCAGCCCCAGCATTTT
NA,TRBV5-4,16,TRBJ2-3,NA,CASSTPGRTSTDTQYF,TGTGCCAGCAGCACCCCTGGGCGGACTAGCACAGATACGCAGTATTTT
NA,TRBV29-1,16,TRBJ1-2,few,CSVVSRAPAGGNGYTF,TGCAGCGTTGTTTCGCGGGCCCCCGCGGGAGGCAATGGCTACACCTTC
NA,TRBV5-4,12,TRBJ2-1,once,CASSFAYNEQFF,TGTGCCAGCAGCTTTGCTTACAATGAGCAGTTCTTC
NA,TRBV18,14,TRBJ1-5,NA,CASSPNKGNQPQHF,TGTGCCAGCTCACCCAATAAGGGTAACCAGCCCCAGCATTTT
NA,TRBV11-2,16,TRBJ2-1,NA,CASSSLSFGQGNEQFF,TGTGCCAGCAGCTCCCTTAGTTTCGGGCAGGGAAATGAGCAGTTCTTC
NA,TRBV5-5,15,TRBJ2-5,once,CASSSGIGGQETQYF,TGTGCCAGCAGCTCGGGGATAGGGGGGCAAGAGACCCAGTACTTC
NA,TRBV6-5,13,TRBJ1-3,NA,CASRKDPGNTIYF,TGTGCCAGCAGGAAAGACCCTGGAAACACCATATATTTT
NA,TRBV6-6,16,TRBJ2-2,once,CASSYGLTGNTGELFF,TGTGCCAGCAGTTACGGGTTGACGGGGAACACCGGGGAGCTGTTTTTT
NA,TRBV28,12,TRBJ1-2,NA,CASSRDSYGYTF,TGTGCCAGCAGCCGCGACAGCTATGGCTACACCTTC
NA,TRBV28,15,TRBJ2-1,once,CASSPEPRGYNEQFF,TGTGCCAGCAGTCCCGAGCCGAGAGGGTACAATGAGCAGTTCTTC
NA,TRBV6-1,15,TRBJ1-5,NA,CASSESWGSNQPQHF,TGTGCCAGCAGTGAAAGTTGGGGCAGCAATCAGCCCCAGCATTTT
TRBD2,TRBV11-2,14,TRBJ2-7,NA,CASSAAGGPYEQYF,TGTGCCAGCAGCGCCGCGGGGGGGCCCTACGAGCAGTACTTC
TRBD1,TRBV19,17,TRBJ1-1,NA,CASSGRRTGAMNTEAFF,TGTGCCAGTAGCGGTAGAAGGACAGGAGCCATGAACACTGAAGCTTTCTTT
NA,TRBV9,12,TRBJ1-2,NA,CASRAQGYGYTF,TGTGCCAGCAGGGCCCAGGGCTATGGCTACACCTTC
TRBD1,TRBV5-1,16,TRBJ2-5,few,CASSWPWTGFQETQYF,TGCGCCAGCAGCTGGCCATGGACAGGGTTCCAAGAGACCCAGTACTTC
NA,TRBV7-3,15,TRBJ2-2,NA,CASSLIPGTAGELFF,TGTGCCAGCAGCTTAATTCCCGGGACGGCCGGGGAGCTGTTTTTT
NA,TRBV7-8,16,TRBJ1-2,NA,CASSLAGSGGSYGYTF,TGTGCCAGCAGCTTAGCGGGTTCAGGCGGGAGCTATGGCTACACCTTC
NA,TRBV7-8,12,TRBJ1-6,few,CASSLDDSPLHF,TGTGCCAGCAGCTTAGATGATTCACCCCTCCACTTT
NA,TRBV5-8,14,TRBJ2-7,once,CASSLEGFSFGQYF,TGTGCCAGCAGCTTGGAGGGGTTTAGCTTTGGGCAGTACTTC
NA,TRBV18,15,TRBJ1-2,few,CASSPAGSLGGGYTF,TGTGCCAGCTCACCTGCGGGCTCCCTAGGTGGTGGCTACACCTTC
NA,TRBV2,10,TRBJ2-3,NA,CASSRDTQYF,TGTGCCAGCTCCCGAGATACGCAGTATTTT
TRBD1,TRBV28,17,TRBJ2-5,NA,CASSPFPGQNYQETQYF,TGTGCCAGCAGTCCCTTTCCGGGACAGAACTACCAAGAGACCCAGTACTTC
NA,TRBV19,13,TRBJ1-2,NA,CASSIVPPYGYTF,TGTGCCAGTAGTATTGTGCCCCCATATGGCTACACCTTC
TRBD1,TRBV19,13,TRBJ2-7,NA,CASTRTGGNEQYF,TGTGCCAGTACCCGGACAGGGGGCAACGAGCAGTACTTC